This TCR beta chain was found in a study of cytomegalovirus exposure and HLA in healthy donors. Turning to the study itself: An earlier analysis found under 130 million unique TCR beta sequences from about 190 million T cells. Study conclusions and caveats: The study listed roughly 160 cytomegalovirus-associated TCR beta chains. Certain sequence variants were highly shared and formed a cluster, and this cluster was likely a sequencing artifact.

This clone occurred once. The antigen is not known. The primer mix had 60 Vbeta and 13 Jbeta primers. The method was immunoSEQ multiplex PCR; TCRdb's version includes in-frame clones alone and lacks a portion of them. The sample has fewer than 85,000 clones; roughly 79% are singletons. The CDR3 extends over 13 amino acids. The V end lost 11 bases, the J end lost 7 bases, and 18 bases lay between the germline ends. Looked up from germline, CDR1 is LNHDA and CDR2 is SQIVND (reference sequence). Donors counted as nominally healthy when sampled, yet unrecorded immune exposures were likely. The rearrangement links TRBV19 to TRBJ2-1, with D perhaps matching TRBD1 (5 bases). Sequences were obtained from PBMCs. The sequence was obtained from a male donor in good health and CMV-seropositive. The DNA of the CDR3 is TGTGCCTCTGCAGGGCAGCAGGGTAATGAGCAGTTCTTC. It specifies CASAGQQGNEQFF. The entire variable domain, with the rest obtained from reference TRBV19 and TRBJ2-1, is as follows: DGGITQSPKYLFRKEGQNVTLSCEQNLNHDAMYWYRQDPGQGLRLIYYSQIVNDFQKGDIAEGYSVSREKKESFPLTVTSAQKNPTAFYLCASAGQQGNEQFFGPGTRLTVL.